This TCR beta chain originates from a study of monozygotic twins with inflammatory bowel disease. This CDR3 comprises 15 residues. The germline CDR1 and CDR2 sequences are LNHDA and SQIVND (reference sequence). The TCR libraries each used total RNA (roughly 4,000 ng per library). UMIs containing a 6-nucleotide sample barcode were added via template switching. TCRdb re-called the 5' RACE reads; every CDR3 protein appears as one record, without DNA. The listing records about 450,000 distinct CDR3 sequences. Researchers collected 2 to 2.5 ml of blood per donor. The V gene is TRBV19, the J gene TRBJ2-7. Sequencing was performed on blood. The sequence was obtained from a human donor with ulcerative colitis or Crohn's disease, or a healthy co-twin of an affected twin (not recorded which). CDR3 residues: CASSIVAGGPYEQYF.